This TCR beta chain was recovered during a study of spatial heterogeneity in lung cancer. Overall study context: A consistent excess of beta-chain over alpha-chain sequences was detected.

TCR cDNA molecules each had a unique molecular identifier. MiXCR, applied by TCRdb to the 5' RACE reads, yields one record per CDR3 protein. This table holds more than 6,500 distinct CDR3 sequences, 3% to 5% found once. This sample's time point: sample taken at primary tumor resection. Material for sequencing was whole RNA from tumor, nontumor lung or frozen PBMC, left unsorted. There were some 76 donors, all of them untreated patients with early-stage non-small cell lung cancer. This clonotype is classed as medium-sized (0.01 to 0.1%). Deletions cut 0 bases from V and 0 bases from J, with 5 bases between. The CDR3 consists of 15 residues. CDR1 and CDR2 (germline): LNHNV, YYDKDF (reference sequence).

This chain uses TRBV15 with TRBJ1-4; D not certain. The TCR was taken from a female donor with early-stage non-small cell lung cancer. This specimen consisted of normal lung tissue next to the tumor, obtained at surgery. The CDR3 bases are TGTGCCACCAGCAGAGACGACGCAACTAATGAAAAACTGTTTTTT. Translated: CATSRDDATNEKLFF.